Sequencing of this TCR beta chain was carried out in a study of cytomegalovirus exposure and HLA in healthy donors. V shed 4 bases and J 7 bases; nucleotides not matched to a gene: 15. Germline-derived CDR1 and CDR2 are SGHRS and YFSETQ. The CDR3 is made up of 16 amino acids. The PCR had 60 Vbeta and 13 Jbeta primers. The table came from immunoSEQ multiplex PCR; TCRdb's copy has only in-frame clones and leaves some out. The data contain more than 150,000 clones, 77% of them seen just once; the ten biggest clones take up about 1.5%. The TCR sequence derives from a man aged 18 to 29 in good health and CMV-seronegative. The chain couples TRBV5-1 to TRBJ2-7, with 9 nucleotides matching TRBD1. The source material was PBMCs. The CDR3 protein is CASSPGMGTGMSEQYF. DNA for the CDR3: TGCGCCAGCAGCCCGGGGATGGGGACAGGGATGAGTGAGCAGTACTTC.